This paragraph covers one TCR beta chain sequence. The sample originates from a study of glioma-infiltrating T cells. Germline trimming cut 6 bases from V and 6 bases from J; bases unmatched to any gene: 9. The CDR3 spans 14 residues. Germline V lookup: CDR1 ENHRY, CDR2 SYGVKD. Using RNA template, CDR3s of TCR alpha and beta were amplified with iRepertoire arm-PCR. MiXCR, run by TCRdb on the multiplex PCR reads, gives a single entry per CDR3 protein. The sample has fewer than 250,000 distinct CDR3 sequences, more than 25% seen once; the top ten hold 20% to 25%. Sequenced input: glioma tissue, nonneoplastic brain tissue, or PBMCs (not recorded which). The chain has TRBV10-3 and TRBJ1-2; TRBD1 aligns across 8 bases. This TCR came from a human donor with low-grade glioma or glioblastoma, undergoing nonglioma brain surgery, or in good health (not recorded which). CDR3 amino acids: CAISDPDRVDGYTF. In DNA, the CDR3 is TGTGCCATCAGCGATCCGGACAGGGTTGATGGCTACACCTTC.